This T cell receptor (beta chain) was sequenced for a study of PD-1 blockade in mismatch repair-deficient tumors. For the study at large: Enrolled about 2012-2017, patients had progressing, pretreated mismatch repair-deficient cancers of 12 to 13 types.

Method: immunoSEQ multiplex PCR; TCRdb's copy keeps in-frame clones and lacks some. Here the sample spans tens of thousands of clones, more than 75% being singletons. In this sample, this clone turned up once. All patients were mismatch repair deficient, assessed by either PCR or immunohistochemistry. A few pembrolizumab responders had their TCRs sequenced. The CDR3 is 13 residues long. Germline assignment: CDR1 SQVTM and CDR2 ANQGSEA. Trimming removed 2 bases from V and 9 bases from J; junction bases left unmatched: 4. The genes are TRBV29-1 and TRBJ2-1; the match to TRBD2 covers 10 bases. Here the sequenced sample was peripheral blood, taken 4 weeks after starting pembrolizumab. This sequence originates from an adult with mismatch repair-deficient cancer. CDR3 loop: CSVEPSGSSEQFF. In DNA form, the CDR3 reads TGCAGCGTTGAACCTAGCGGGAGTAGTGAGCAGTTCTTC.